These 32 T cell receptor beta chains were sequenced from one sample in a study of T cells expressing NK-cell markers. TCRdb re-called the 5' RACE reads, yielding one record per CDR3 amino acid sequence without DNA. This sample contains 120,000 to 150,000 distinct CDR3 sequences. What was sequenced was blood T cells: a sorted CD56 or NKG2C T cell subset, CD4+ or CD8+ T cells, or bulk PBMC T cells (not recorded which). These receptors originate from a young man in good health.

V gene TRBV12-3 or TRBV12-4 combines with J gene TRBJ2-2; TCRdb picks TRBD1, but there is no DNA to check that call. CDR3 length equals 12 residues. CDR3 sequence reads: CATEGMAGELFF.

The V call is TRBV28, the J call TRBJ2-6. The germline V gene encodes CDR1 MDHEN and CDR2 SYDVKM. This CDR3 is built from 17 residues. CDR3 region: CASSRTWIGPGANVLTF.

The rearrangement links TRBV5-4 to TRBJ2-2; absent DNA, TCRdb's TRBD2 call cannot be checked. The V gene's germline CDR1 is SGHNT and CDR2 YYREEE (reference sequence). This CDR3 is 17 amino acids long. The CDR3 loop reads CASSSTSGRSGTGELFF. Using reference TRBV5-4 and TRBJ2-2 for the parts outside the CDR3, the full variable domain is ETGVTQSPTHLIKTRGQQVTLRCSSQSGHNTVSWYQQALGQGPQFIFQYYREEENGRGNFPPRFSGLQFPNYSSELNVNALELDDSALYLCASSSTSGRSGTGELFFGEGSRLTVL.

The rearrangement joins TRBV4-3 to TRBJ2-3; TCRdb's D call of TRBD2 is untestable without DNA. The length of the CDR3 is 15 residues. Germline values: CDR1 LGHNA, CDR2 YSLEER. CDR3 residues: CASSQARERGDTQYF.

The chain couples TRBV2 to TRBJ2-1; TCRdb's D gene call, TRBD2, goes unchecked for lack of DNA. This CDR3 has 15 residues. Germline V CDR1 and CDR2: SNHLY, FYNNEI. CDR3 residues: CASAGTSGRSTEQFF.

The chain links TRBV27 to TRBJ2-7. The germline V gene encodes CDR1 MNHEY and CDR2 SMNVEV (reference sequence). This CDR3 spans 12 amino acids. The CDR3 loop is CASGQRSYEQYF.

The chain carries TRBV11-2 and TRBJ2-5; TCRdb gives TRBD2 as the D gene, but with no DNA this cannot be confirmed. Germline CDR1 is SGHAT and CDR2 is FQNNGV. The CDR3 runs 12 residues. CDR3 protein: CASSPVAGTQYF.

The chain employs TRBV6-5 and TRBJ1-1; TCRdb returns TRBD1, unconfirmable since there is no DNA. The CDR3 length is 15 residues. Per germline, CDR1 MNHEY and CDR2 SVGAGI. The CDR3 loop reads CASSYWDLRGVKAFF.

The V gene is TRBV12-3 or TRBV12-4, the J gene TRBJ2-1; TCRdb returns TRBD2, unconfirmable since there is no DNA. CDR3 size: 16 residues. The CDR3 here is CASSGLGLAGSDEQFF.

V is TRBV14 and J is TRBJ2-1; TCRdb outputs TRBD2, but without DNA this stays unchecked. The CDR3 has 18 residues. The germline CDR1 and CDR2 sequences are SGHDN and FVKESK. The CDR3: CASSHSPGLAGSNNEQFF.

This chain joins TRBV4-3 and TRBJ1-6; as DNA is missing, the TRBD1 call by TCRdb cannot be tested. CDR3 length: 14 amino acids. Germline V gene sequence: CDR1 LGHNA, CDR2 YSLEER. The CDR3 reads CASGFQGVSSPLHF.

The chain employs TRBV5-1 and TRBJ1-4. There are 15 residues in the CDR3. CDR1 and CDR2 (germline): SGHRS, YFSETQ. The chain's CDR3 is CASTTRDPIGGKLFF.

The gene calls are TRBV3-1 and TRBJ2-2. The CDR3 contains 15 residues. Germline V gene lookup returns CDR1 LGHDT and CDR2 YNNKEL (reference sequence). The CDR3 reads CASSQVGSYTGELFF.

The rearrangement links TRBV2 to TRBJ2-3; TCRdb picks TRBD2, but there is no DNA to check that call. Germline V gene lookup returns CDR1 SNHLY and CDR2 FYNNEI. The CDR3 has 14 amino acids. The CDR3 reads CASRGLAGSDTQYF.

The chain couples TRBV5-1 to TRBJ2-4; TCRdb lists TRBD1, though no DNA is available to test this call. CDR1 is SGHRS, CDR2 YFSETQ, per germline. This CDR3 region has 19 residues. This CDR3 reads CASSISYEIPGGAKNIQYF.

V gene TRBV6-2 or TRBV6-3 combines with J gene TRBJ2-1; TCRdb's D gene call, TRBD1, goes unchecked for lack of DNA. The CDR3 spans 16 residues. Germline CDR1 and CDR2: MNHEY and SVGEGT. The CDR3 protein is CASRGDSQGGYNEQFF.

The chain couples TRBV6-5 to TRBJ1-1. Germline V lookup: CDR1 MNHEY, CDR2 SVGAGI. The CDR3 spans 13 residues. CDR3 in amino acids: CASSYSLGTEAFF.

The chain links TRBV6-4 to TRBJ2-1. CDR3 size: 16 residues. Germline assignment: CDR1 MRHNA and CDR2 SNTAGT. The CDR3 sequence: CASNPVGGSSYNEQFF.

The chain links TRBV6-5 to TRBJ2-1; the TCRdb D gene call, TRBD1, has no DNA to confirm it. The CDR3 consists of 15 residues. CDR1 is MNHEY, CDR2 SVGAGI, per germline. CDR3 sequence reads: CASSYGDRGYNEQFF.

The chain combines TRBV27 with TRBJ2-1; the D gene TCRdb calls, TRBD2, cannot be checked with no DNA. Per germline, CDR1 MNHEY and CDR2 SMNVEV (reference sequence). The CDR3 length is 18 residues. The CDR3: CASSPWGGRWSSYNEQFF.

The J gene is TRBJ2-1, the V gene TRBV4-1; TCRdb's D call, TRBD2, is unchecked because there is no DNA. The CDR3 consists of 18 residues. CDR1 and CDR2 from the germline V gene are MGHRA and YSYEKL. CDR3 sequence reads: CASSQDISGLLAYNEQFF.

The rearrangement uses TRBV4-2 and TRBJ2-1; TCRdb gives TRBD1 as the D gene, but with no DNA this cannot be confirmed. The CDR3 loop spans 14 amino acids. Germline CDR1 LGHNA, CDR2 YNFKEQ. The CDR3 spells CASQPGQGYNEQFF.

The chain employs TRBV27 and TRBJ2-5; the D gene TCRdb calls, TRBD2, cannot be checked with no DNA. There are 15 residues in the CDR3. Germline V gives CDR1 MNHEY, CDR2 SMNVEV (reference sequence). CDR3 amino acids: CASSPSIGQSGAQYF.

The V gene is TRBV9, the J gene TRBJ2-1; TCRdb indicates TRBD2, and absent DNA this call remains unverified. Per the germline V gene, CDR1 is SGDLS and CDR2 is YYNGEE. The CDR3 spans 15 residues. Here the CDR3 reads CASSSSIDPYNEQFF.

The CDR3 spells CASSYPILTGATNEQFF. The chain links TRBV6-5 to TRBJ2-1; TCRdb designates TRBD1, a call that cannot be tested without DNA. This CDR3 spans 17 amino acids. The germline V gene encodes CDR1 MNHEY and CDR2 SVGAGI.

V is TRBV3-1 and J is TRBJ2-1; TCRdb returns TRBD1, unconfirmable since there is no DNA. Germline V lookup: CDR1 LGHDT, CDR2 YNNKEL (reference sequence). CDR3 length equals 13 residues. CDR3 residues: CASSPTGYNEQFF.

The J gene is TRBJ2-1, the V gene TRBV27; TCRdb returns TRBD1, unconfirmable since there is no DNA. Per the germline V gene, CDR1 is MNHEY and CDR2 is SMNVEV (reference sequence). This CDR3 is 16 amino acids long. CDR3 in amino acids: CASNSVAWRDGNEQFF.

The chain couples TRBV9 to TRBJ2-7; no DNA is available, so the TRBD1 call from TCRdb remains unchecked. CDR1 SGDLS and CDR2 YYNGEE come from the germline V gene. This CDR3 comprises 17 residues. CDR3 region: CASSVAGGAAPLDEQYF.

The chain recombines TRBV27 with TRBJ1-5; TCRdb names TRBD1, which stays unverified in the absence of DNA. The CDR3 sequence is 14 residues long. CDR1 MNHEY and CDR2 SMNVEV come from the germline V gene (reference sequence). CDR3 amino acids: CATSDAGGNQPQHF.

The V gene is TRBV4-2, the J gene TRBJ2-2. Germline CDR1 LGHNA, CDR2 YNFKEQ. This CDR3 has 13 amino acids. The CDR3 loop is CASSPSSGGELFF.

The rearrangement uses TRBV4-3 and TRBJ2-2; without DNA, the TCRdb call of TRBD1 cannot be checked. Per the germline V gene, CDR1 is LGHNA and CDR2 is YSLEER. The CDR3 is 15 residues long. CDR3 in amino acids: CASSPAGGATGELFF.

The chain has TRBV29-1 and TRBJ1-1; TCRdb returns TRBD1, unconfirmable since there is no DNA. CDR1 is SQVTM, CDR2 ANQGSEA, per germline. The CDR3 is made up of 13 amino acids. This CDR3 is CSVGRGGFTEAFF.